Below, 6 T cell receptor beta chains from the same sample are listed, as sequenced in a study of T cells in Graves' hyperthyroidism and ophthalmopathy. RNA transcripts yielded amplified TCR beta CDR3 regions. A set of HTBI primers served as the primers for a first-round RT-PCR of the TCR CDR3. MiXCR was run by TCRdb on the multiplex PCR reads, yielding one entry per CDR3 protein. The table lists some 200,000 distinct CDR3 sequences, roughly 17% of them singletons, with approximately 50% in the top ten. The specimen was blood. These receptors came from a man aged 50 to 59 with Graves' hyperthyroidism.

This clonotype was detected many times. CDR3 sequence: CASSRAGVMTDTQYF. In DNA, the CDR3 is TGCGCCAGCAGCCGAGCGGGAGTGATGACAGATACGCAGTATTTT. V usage is TRBV4-1 and J usage is TRBJ2-3, with TRBD2 matching over 8 bases. V shed 4 bases and J 3 bases; nucleotides not matched to a gene: 6. Germline CDR1 and CDR2: MGHRA and YSYEKL. The CDR3 has 15 amino acids.

This clonotype was detected ten times or more. J is TRBJ2-1 and V is TRBV3-1; 8 bases match TRBD2. There are 15 residues in the CDR3. V lost 0 bases and J lost 2; bases outside the gene matches: 0. Germline-derived CDR1 and CDR2 are LGHDT and YNNKEL (reference sequence). The CDR3 region has the DNA TGTGCCAGCAGCCAAGATAGCGGGACCTACAATGAGCAGTTCTTC. It specifies CASSQDSGTYNEQFF.

The CDR3 sequence: CASSLQDGRNTEAFF. In DNA form, the CDR3 reads TGTGCCAGCAGTCTCCAAGATGGGCGGAACACTGAAGCTTTCTTT. V gene TRBV6-1 combines with J gene TRBJ1-1; no reliable D call. V lost 5 bases, J lost 1 base, and 14 bases lay in between. This CDR3 has 15 residues. CDR1 and CDR2 (germline): MNHNS, SASEGT.

In its sample, this clonotype was seen a few times. The conserved final phenylalanine or tryptophan is absent from the CDR3, which likely points to a read error. This chain joins TRBV6-1 and TRBJ1-5; D uncertain. The CDR3 totals 14 residues. The germline CDR1 and CDR2 sequences are MNHNS and SASEGT. Trimming stripped 5 bases from V and 0 bases from J, with 8 bases between. The chain's CDR3 is CASSSSYSNQPQHL. CDR3 nucleotide sequence: TGTGCCAGCAGTTCGAGTTATAGCAATCAGCCCCAGCATCTT.

This clonotype was detected ten times or more. The chain has TRBV7-9 and TRBJ1-5; 10 nucleotides match TRBD1. CDR3 length: 17 residues. Germline CDR1 and CDR2: SEHNR and FQNEAQ (reference sequence). After removal of 6 bases from V and 4 bases from J, the junction contained 12 bases not matched to a gene. CDR3 sequence (DNA): TGTGCCAGCAGTAGAAGGCGTGGACAGGGGGAAAATCAGCCCCAGCATTTT. Translated, it gives CASSRRRGQGENQPQHF.

For this clonotype: A much larger clone lies a single base off, so this may be a read error. The chain joins TRBV6-2 or TRBV6-3 to TRBJ1-1, with no clear D. V was shortened by 8 bases and J by 5 bases, with 21 bases between the two germline ends. This CDR3 comprises 15 residues. Germline-derived CDR1 and CDR2 are MNHEY and SVGEGT. CDR3: CASGRSPKSGTEAFF. In DNA, the CDR3 is TGTGCCAGCGGTCGGAGTCCGAAATCGGGGACTGAAGCTTTCTTT.